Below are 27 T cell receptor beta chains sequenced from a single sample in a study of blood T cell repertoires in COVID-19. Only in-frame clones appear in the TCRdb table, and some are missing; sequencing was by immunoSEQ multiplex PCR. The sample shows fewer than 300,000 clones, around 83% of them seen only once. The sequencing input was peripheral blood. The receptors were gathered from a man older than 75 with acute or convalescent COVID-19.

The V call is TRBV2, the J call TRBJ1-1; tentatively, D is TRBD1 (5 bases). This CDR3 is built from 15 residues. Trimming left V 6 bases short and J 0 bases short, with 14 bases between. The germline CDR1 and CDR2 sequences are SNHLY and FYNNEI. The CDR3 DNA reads TGTGCCAGCAGGACCCCCACCAGGGTGAACACTGAAGCTTTCTTT. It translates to CASRTPTRVNTEAFF.

The CDR3 here is CASSLERPRGNGYTF. The CDR3, as DNA: TGTGCCAGCAGCTTAGAACGCCCCAGGGGAAATGGCTACACCTTC. V and J are TRBV7-8 and TRBJ1-2, with TRBD1 as a possible D gene (6 bases). The CDR3 is 15 residues long. The V gene lost 1 base and the J gene lost 6 bases, with 15 bases spanning the gap. The germline V gene encodes CDR1 SGHVS and CDR2 FQNEAQ.

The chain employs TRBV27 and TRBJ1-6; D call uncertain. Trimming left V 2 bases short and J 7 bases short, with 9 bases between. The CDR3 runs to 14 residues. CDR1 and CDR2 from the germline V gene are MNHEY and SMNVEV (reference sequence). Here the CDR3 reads CASSLTAGNSPLHF. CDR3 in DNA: TGTGCCAGCAGTTTAACGGCCGGGAATTCACCCCTCCACTTT.

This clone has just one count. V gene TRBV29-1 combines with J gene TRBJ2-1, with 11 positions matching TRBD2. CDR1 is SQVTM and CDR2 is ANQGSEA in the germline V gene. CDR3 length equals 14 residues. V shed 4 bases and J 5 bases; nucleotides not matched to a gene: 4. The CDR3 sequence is CSVGSGRENNEQFF. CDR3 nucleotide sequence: TGCAGCGTTGGTAGCGGGAGGGAAAACAATGAGCAGTTCTTC.

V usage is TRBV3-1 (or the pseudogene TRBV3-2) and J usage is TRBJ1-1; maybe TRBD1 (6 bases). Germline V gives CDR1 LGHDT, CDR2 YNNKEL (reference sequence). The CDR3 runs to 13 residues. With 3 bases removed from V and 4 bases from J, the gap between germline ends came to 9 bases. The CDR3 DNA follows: TGTGCCAGCAGCCATAGGGGGGGCACTGAAGCTTTCTTT. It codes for CASSHRGGTEAFF.

CDR3 region: CASSPGAGPLSYEQYF. DNA for the CDR3: TGCGCCAGCAGCCCGGGCGCGGGGCCACTTTCCTACGAGCAGTACTTC. The chain is built from TRBV5-1 and TRBJ2-7, with D possibly TRBD2 on 6 matching bases. Germline values: CDR1 SGHRS, CDR2 YFSETQ. V was trimmed by 4 bases and J by 1 base, leaving 18 bases between them. The CDR3 is made up of 16 amino acids.

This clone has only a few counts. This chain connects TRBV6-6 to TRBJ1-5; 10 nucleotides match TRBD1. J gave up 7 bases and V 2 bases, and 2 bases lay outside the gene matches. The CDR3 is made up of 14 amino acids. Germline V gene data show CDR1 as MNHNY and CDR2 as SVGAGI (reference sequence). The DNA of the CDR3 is TGTGCCAGCAGTTACGGGACAGGGGAGCAGCCCCAGCATTTT. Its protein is CASSYGTGEQPQHF.

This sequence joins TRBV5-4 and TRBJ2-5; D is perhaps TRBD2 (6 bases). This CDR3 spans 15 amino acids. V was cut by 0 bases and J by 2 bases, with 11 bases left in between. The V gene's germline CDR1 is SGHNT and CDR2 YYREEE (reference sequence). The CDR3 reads CASSLGIGGQETQYF. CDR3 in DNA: TGTGCCAGCAGCTTGGGGATTGGGGGGCAAGAGACCCAGTACTTC.

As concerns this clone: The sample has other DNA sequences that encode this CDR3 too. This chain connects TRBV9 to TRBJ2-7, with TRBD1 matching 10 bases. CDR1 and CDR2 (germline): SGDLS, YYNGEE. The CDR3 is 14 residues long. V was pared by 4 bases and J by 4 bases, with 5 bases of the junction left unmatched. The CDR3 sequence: CASSPRQGAYEQYF. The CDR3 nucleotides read TGTGCCAGCAGCCCAAGACAGGGGGCTTACGAGCAGTACTTC.

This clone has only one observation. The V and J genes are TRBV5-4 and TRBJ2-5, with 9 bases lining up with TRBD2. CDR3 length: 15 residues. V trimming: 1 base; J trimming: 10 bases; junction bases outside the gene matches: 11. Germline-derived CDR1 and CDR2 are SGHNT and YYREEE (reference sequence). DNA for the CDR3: TGTGCCAGCAGCTTGAAGCGGGGGGTAAGAGAGGGCCAGTACTTC. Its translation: CASSLKRGVREGQYF.

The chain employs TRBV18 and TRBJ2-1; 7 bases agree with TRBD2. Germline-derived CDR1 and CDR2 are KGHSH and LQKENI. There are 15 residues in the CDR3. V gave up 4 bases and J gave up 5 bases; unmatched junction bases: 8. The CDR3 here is CASSRPTSTNNEQFF. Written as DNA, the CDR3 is TGTGCCAGCTCACGACCGACTAGCACCAACAATGAGCAGTTCTTC.

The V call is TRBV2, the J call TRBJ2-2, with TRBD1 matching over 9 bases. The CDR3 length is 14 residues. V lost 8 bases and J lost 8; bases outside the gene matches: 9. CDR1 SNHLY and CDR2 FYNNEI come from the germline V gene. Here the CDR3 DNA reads TGTGCCAGCGGACCGGGACAGGGAATTGGGGAGCTGTTTTTT. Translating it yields CASGPGQGIGELFF.

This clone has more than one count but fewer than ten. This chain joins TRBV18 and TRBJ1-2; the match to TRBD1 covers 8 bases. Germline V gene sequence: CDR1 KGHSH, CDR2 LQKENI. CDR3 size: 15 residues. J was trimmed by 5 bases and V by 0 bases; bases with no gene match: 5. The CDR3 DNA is TGTGCCAGCTCACCACCCGGGACAGGAGTATATGGCTACACCTTC. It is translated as CASSPPGTGVYGYTF.

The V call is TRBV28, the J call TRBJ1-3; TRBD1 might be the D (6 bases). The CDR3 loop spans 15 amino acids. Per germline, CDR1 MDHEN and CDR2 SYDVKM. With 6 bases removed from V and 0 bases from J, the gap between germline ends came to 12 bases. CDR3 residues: CASRPNRASGNTIYF. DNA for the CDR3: TGTGCCAGCAGGCCTAACAGGGCCTCTGGAAACACCATATATTTT.

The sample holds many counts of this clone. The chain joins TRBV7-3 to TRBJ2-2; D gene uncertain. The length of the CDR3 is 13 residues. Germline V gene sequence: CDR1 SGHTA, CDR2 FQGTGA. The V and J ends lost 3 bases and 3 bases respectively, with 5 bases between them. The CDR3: CASSFGHTGELFF. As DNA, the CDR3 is TGTGCCAGCAGCTTTGGCCACACCGGGGAGCTGTTTTTT. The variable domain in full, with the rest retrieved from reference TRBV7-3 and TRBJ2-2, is GAGVSQTPSNKVTEKGKYVELRCDPISGHTALYWYRQSLGQGPEFLIYFQGTGAADDSGLPNDRFFAVRPEGSVSTLKIQRTERGDSAVYLCASSFGHTGELFFGEGSRLTVL.

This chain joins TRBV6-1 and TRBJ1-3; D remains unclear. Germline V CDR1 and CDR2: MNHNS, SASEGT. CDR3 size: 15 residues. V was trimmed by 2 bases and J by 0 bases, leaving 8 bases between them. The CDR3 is CASSEYHNSGNTIYF. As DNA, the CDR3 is TGTGCCAGCAGTGAATATCACAACTCTGGAAACACCATATATTTT.

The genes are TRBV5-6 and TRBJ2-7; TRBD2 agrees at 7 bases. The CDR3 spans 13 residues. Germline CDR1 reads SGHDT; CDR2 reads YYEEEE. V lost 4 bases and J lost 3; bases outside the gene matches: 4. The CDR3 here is CASSRTSDYEQYF. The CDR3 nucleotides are TGTGCCAGCAGCCGCACTAGCGACTACGAGCAGTACTTC.

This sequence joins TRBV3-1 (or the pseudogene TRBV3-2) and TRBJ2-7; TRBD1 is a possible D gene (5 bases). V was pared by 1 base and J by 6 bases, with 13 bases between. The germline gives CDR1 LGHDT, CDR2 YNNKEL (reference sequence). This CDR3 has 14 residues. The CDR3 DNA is TGTGCCAGCAGCCAAGCGAAAGGGGCTTTCGAGCAGTACTTC. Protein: CASSQAKGAFEQYF.

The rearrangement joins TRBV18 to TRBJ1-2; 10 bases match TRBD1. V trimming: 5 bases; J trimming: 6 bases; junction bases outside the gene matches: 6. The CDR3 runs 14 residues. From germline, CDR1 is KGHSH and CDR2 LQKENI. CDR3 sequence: CASSSRQGANGYTF. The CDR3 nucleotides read TGTGCCAGCTCATCTAGACAGGGGGCGAATGGCTACACCTTC.

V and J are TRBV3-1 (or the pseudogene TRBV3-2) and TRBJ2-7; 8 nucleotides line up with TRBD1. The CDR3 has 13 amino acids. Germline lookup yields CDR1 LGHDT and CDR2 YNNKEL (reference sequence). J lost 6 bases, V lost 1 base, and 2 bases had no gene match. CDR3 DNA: TGTGCCAGCAGCCAAGCGACAGGGGCCGAGCAGTACTTC. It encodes CASSQATGAEQYF.

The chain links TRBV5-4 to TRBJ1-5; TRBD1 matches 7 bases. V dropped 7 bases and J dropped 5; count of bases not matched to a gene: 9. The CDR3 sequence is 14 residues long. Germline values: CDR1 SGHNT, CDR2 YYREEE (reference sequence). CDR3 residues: CASRKQGEDQPQHF. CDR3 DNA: TGTGCCAGCCGCAAGCAGGGGGAGGATCAGCCCCAGCATTTT.

CDR3 in DNA: TGTGCCTGGCGACTAGCGGGGGTGACAGATACGCAGTATTTT. Amino acids: CAWRLAGVTDTQYF. The chain joins TRBV30 to TRBJ2-3, with TRBD2 matching 12 bases. The V gene's germline CDR1 is GTSNPN and CDR2 SVGIG (reference sequence). V was clipped by 5 bases and J by 3 bases; unmatched bases: 3. The CDR3 has 14 amino acids. The entire variable domain, with the rest obtained from reference TRBV30 and TRBJ2-3, is as follows: SQTIHQWPATLVQPVGSPLSLECTVEGTSNPNLYWYRQAAGRGLQLLFYSVGIGQISSEVPQNLSASRPQDRQFILSSKKLLLSDSGFYLCAWRLAGVTDTQYFGPGTRLTVL.

CDR3 nucleotide sequence: TGCGCCAGCAGCCTGTTAGGTCTGGTAGCGGGAGGAGAAGAGACCCAGTACTTC. It specifies CASSLLGLVAGGEETQYF. The chain combines TRBV4-1 with TRBJ2-5, with 10 positions matching TRBD2. Germline CDR1 MGHRA, CDR2 YSYEKL. The CDR3 is 18 amino acids. Trimming at V came to 4 bases and at J to 3 bases, leaving 14 bases not matched to a gene.

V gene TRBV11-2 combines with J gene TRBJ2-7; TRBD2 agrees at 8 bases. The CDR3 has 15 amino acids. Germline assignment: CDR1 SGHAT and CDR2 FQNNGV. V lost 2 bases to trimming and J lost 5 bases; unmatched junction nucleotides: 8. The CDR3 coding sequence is TGTGCCAGCAGCTTATGGAGCGGGGGCCTCAACGAGCAGTACTTC. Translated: CASSLWSGGLNEQYF. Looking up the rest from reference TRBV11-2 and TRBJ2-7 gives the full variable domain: EAGVAQSPRYKIIEKRQSVAFWCNPISGHATLYWYQQILGQGPKLLIQFQNNGVVDDSQLPKDRFSAERLKGVDSTLKIQPAKLEDSAVYLCASSLWSGGLNEQYFGPGTRLTVT.

In nucleotides, the CDR3 is TGTGCCAGCAGTGCCAGGTCCGACACCGGGGAGCTGTTTTTT. Translated: CASSARSDTGELFF. This chain links TRBV2 with TRBJ2-2; D ambiguous. Germline CDR1 SNHLY, CDR2 FYNNEI. V dropped 4 bases and J dropped 3 bases, with 9 bases sitting between them. The length of the CDR3 is 14 residues.

The CDR3 region has the DNA TGTGCCATCAGTGCCTCCTCTAGCGGGGGGGAATATACAGATACGCAGTATTTT. Amino acids: CAISASSSGGEYTDTQYF. The chain is built from TRBV10-3 and TRBJ2-3; 12 bases fit TRBD2. The trim removed 4 bases at V and 3 bases at J, leaving 11 bases unmatched. The CDR3 runs 18 residues. Germline V gene data show CDR1 as ENHRY and CDR2 as SYGVKD.

CDR3 region: CASSRAGRDGELFF. DNA of the CDR3: TGCGCCAGCAGCAGGGCCGGGAGGGACGGGGAGCTGTTTTTT. The chain carries TRBV10-1 and TRBJ2-2; the match to TRBD2 covers 8 bases. This CDR3 region has 14 residues. J was trimmed by 7 bases and V by 6 bases; bases with no gene match: 7. Per the germline V gene, CDR1 is WNHNN and CDR2 is SYGVQD (reference sequence).